This T cell receptor (beta chain) was retrieved from a study of blood T cell repertoires in COVID-19. Methods used by the authors: Reference gene primers were amplified, and this amplification served to estimate nucleated cell counts. Some clones are missing from TCRdb's copy, which holds only in-frame ones; the method was immunoSEQ multiplex PCR. Clone size and the V and J calls come from that table; the DNA yielded D and trimming. The sample has some 140,000 clones; roughly 88% are singletons. After removal of 5 bases from V and 8 bases from J, the junction contained 5 bases not matched to a gene. This CDR3 contains 12 residues. From germline, CDR1 is SGHNT and CDR2 YENEEA.

This sequence was found in a man aged 55 to 70 with COVID-19, enrolled during active disease. The rearrangement joins TRBV11-3 to TRBJ1-2, with 7 positions matching TRBD1. The sequencing input was peripheral blood. This CDR3 reads CASSATGYGYTF. In DNA form, the CDR3 reads TGTGCCAGCAGCGCGACAGGGTACGGCTACACCTTC.